Sequencing of this TCR beta chain was carried out in a study of blood T cell repertoires in COVID-19. Looking at the study overall: COVID-19 samples from acute and convalescent phases originated in the United States, Italy and Spain. PBMCs, B-cell-depleted T cells, or T cells provided the cDNA or gDNA that made up the material.

Authors' analysis steps: Amplification from reference gene primers served as the basis for estimated nucleated cell counts. Some clones are missing from TCRdb's copy, which holds only in-frame ones; the method was immunoSEQ multiplex PCR. The DNA was the basis for D and trimming; V, J and clone size are from that table. This sample has roughly 97,000 clones; approximately 80% occur once, and the top ten carry around 4.8%. The V gene lost 2 bases and the J gene lost 4 bases, with 9 bases spanning the gap. The CDR3 runs 14 residues. Looked up from germline, CDR1 is LGHDT and CDR2 is YNNKEL (reference sequence).

Sequencing was performed on peripheral blood. The chain couples TRBV3-1 (or the pseudogene TRBV3-2) to TRBJ1-3; D is possibly TRBD1 (6 bases). This receptor was obtained from a man between 60 and 75 years old with acute or convalescent COVID-19. The chain's CDR3 is CASSQRQEGNTIYF. In DNA form, the CDR3 reads TGTGCCAGCAGCCAACGACAGGAGGGAAACACCATATATTTT.